One and the same sample provided the 25 T cell receptor beta chains below, sequenced in a study of blood T cell repertoires in COVID-19. Produced via immunoSEQ multiplex PCR; TCRdb's table is partial and in-frame only. The top ten hold about 6% of the sample, which has roughly 340,000 clones, 85% to 90% seen once. Sequencing was carried out using peripheral blood. These receptors were taken from a woman aged 45-65 years with COVID-19, enrolled during active disease.

The chain recombines TRBV19 with TRBJ1-1; 10 bases align to TRBD1. Per the germline V gene, CDR1 is LNHDA and CDR2 is SQIVND (reference sequence). The trim removed 4 bases at V and 5 bases at J, leaving 7 bases unmatched. The CDR3 runs to 15 residues. As DNA, the CDR3 is TGTGCCAGTAGTACGAGACAGGGGGCTGGGACTGAAGCTTTCTTT. This encodes CASSTRQGAGTEAFF.

V and J are TRBV27 and TRBJ2-7; no reliable D call. Germline loops: CDR1 MNHEY, CDR2 SMNVEV (reference sequence). This CDR3 comprises 14 residues. Trimming cost V 6 bases and J 2 bases, with 14 bases left between them. The CDR3 DNA reads TGTGCCAGCAGCCCTCTGCGCGTCGCCTACGAGCAGTACTTC. This sequence encodes CASSPLRVAYEQYF.

The chain couples TRBV2 to TRBJ2-1; tentatively, D is TRBD1 (7 bases). V was clipped by 6 bases and J by 9 bases, with 18 bases between them. The CDR3 totals 14 residues. In germline, CDR1 is SNHLY, CDR2 FYNNEI. The DNA of the CDR3 is TGTGCCAGCAGGGGACAGACTAGTTTCTTTGAGCAGTTCTTC. Its protein product is CASRGQTSFFEQFF.

The rearrangement links TRBV19 to TRBJ1-2; D might be TRBD1 (6 bases). V lost 7 bases and J lost 3, with 18 bases in between. This CDR3 has 15 amino acids. Germline CDR1 and CDR2: LNHDA and SQIVND (reference sequence). For the CDR3, the DNA is TGTGCCAGTAAGGGGGGGAGGACGGAAGACTATGGCTACACCTTC. Translated, it gives CASKGGRTEDYGYTF.

This clone was picked up one time. The chain combines TRBV2 with TRBJ2-1; D might be TRBD2 (5 bases). Germline-derived CDR1 and CDR2 are SNHLY and FYNNEI. V was clipped by 6 bases and J by 9 bases, with 12 bases between them. CDR3 length: 12 residues. The CDR3 spells CASSEGWGEQFF. The CDR3 region has the DNA TGTGCCAGCAGCGAGGGCTGGGGTGAGCAGTTCTTC. Supplemented by reference TRBV2 and TRBJ2-1, the full variable domain reads EPEVTQTPSHQVTQMGQEVILRCVPISNHLYFYWYRQILGQKVEFLVSFYNNEISEKSEIFDDQFSVERPDGSNFTLKIRSTKLEDSAMYFCASSEGWGEQFFGPGTRLTVL.

The chain combines TRBV6-2 or TRBV6-3 with TRBJ2-7; maybe TRBD2 (6 bases). Germline values: CDR1 MNHEY, CDR2 SVGEGT. Deletions cut 0 bases from V and 12 bases from J, with 12 bases between. The CDR3 has 12 residues. CDR3 amino acids: CASSYSKRERYF. The CDR3 DNA reads TGTGCCAGCAGTTACTCGAAACGGGAGAGGTACTTC.

This chain uses TRBV2 with TRBJ2-1; D uncertain. CDR1 and CDR2 from the germline V gene are SNHLY and FYNNEI. Trimming removed 5 bases from V and 4 bases from J, with 6 bases in between. This CDR3 has 12 amino acids. The chain's CDR3 is CASSRLYNEQFF. CDR3 coding DNA: TGTGCCAGCAGTAGACTGTACAATGAGCAGTTCTTC.

The chain joins TRBV15 to TRBJ2-1; no definite D call. Looked up from germline, CDR1 is LNHNV and CDR2 is YYDKDF (reference sequence). Trimming stripped 0 bases from V and 7 bases from J, with 7 bases between. The length of the CDR3 is 13 residues. The CDR3, as DNA: TGTGCCACCAGCAGAGATAGTAGAAATGAGCAGTTCTTC. Translating gives CATSRDSRNEQFF.

The chain joins TRBV3-1 (or the pseudogene TRBV3-2) to TRBJ2-3, with D possibly being TRBD2 (5 bases). V lost 4 bases and J lost 0, with 8 bases in between. The CDR3 spans 14 residues. Germline V gene data show CDR1 as LGHDT and CDR2 as YNNKEL (reference sequence). CDR3 in amino acids: CASSPQRSTDTQYF. CDR3 coding DNA: TGTGCCAGCAGCCCCCAGCGGAGCACAGATACGCAGTATTTT.

V gene TRBV30 combines with J gene TRBJ1-1, with TRBD1 as a possible D gene (5 bases). Trimming removed 2 bases at V and 8 bases at J, with 12 bases between. From germline, CDR1 is GTSNPN and CDR2 SVGIG (reference sequence). CDR3 length: 12 residues. CDR3 sequence reads: CAWSLGGGEAFF. The CDR3 bases are TGTGCCTGGAGTTTGGGGGGAGGCGAAGCTTTCTTT. Based on the CDR3 plus reference TRBV30 and TRBJ1-1, the full variable domain is SQTIHQWPATLVQPVGSPLSLECTVEGTSNPNLYWYRQAAGRGLQLLFYSVGIGQISSEVPQNLSASRPQDRQFILSSKKLLLSDSGFYLCAWSLGGGEAFFGQGTRLTVV.

The chain employs TRBV27 and TRBJ2-1; TRBD2 aligns across 11 bases. V trimming: 3 bases; J trimming: 3 bases; junction bases outside the gene matches: 7. Germline V gene sequence: CDR1 MNHEY, CDR2 SMNVEV (reference sequence). This CDR3 comprises 17 residues. This chain's CDR3 is CASSFASGRYFYNEQFF. CDR3 DNA sequence: TGTGCCAGCAGTTTCGCTAGCGGGAGGTACTTCTACAATGAGCAGTTCTTC.

This sequence joins TRBV5-6 and TRBJ1-2; D gene uncertain. V was pared by 4 bases and J by 5 bases, with 9 bases between. Germline V lookup: CDR1 SGHDT, CDR2 YYEEEE. The CDR3 has 12 amino acids. This chain's CDR3 is CASSRTGYGYTF. CDR3 in DNA: TGTGCCAGCAGCCGGACGGGGTATGGCTACACCTTC. The whole variable domain, remainder taken from reference TRBV5-6 and TRBJ1-2, is DAGVTQSPTHLIKTRGQQVTLRCSPKSGHDTVSWYQQALGQGPQFIFQYYEEEERQRGNFPDRFSGHQFPNYSSELNVNALLLGDSALYLCASSRTGYGYTFGSGTRLTVV.

This clone has a single count. As DNA, the CDR3 is TGCGCCAGCAGCGTTTTACAGGGGAACTATGGCTACACCTTC. Amino acid sequence: CASSVLQGNYGYTF. This chain links TRBV5-1 with TRBJ1-2; 7 bases are a match to TRBD1. The CDR3 totals 14 residues. Germline lookup yields CDR1 SGHRS and CDR2 YFSETQ. Unmatched junction bases numbered 5, after V lost 4 bases and J lost 2 bases.

This chain uses TRBV19 with TRBJ2-1; no reliable D call. The CDR3 is 15 residues long. Germline lookup yields CDR1 LNHDA and CDR2 SQIVND (reference sequence). Trimming shortened V by 4 bases and J by 0 bases, and 10 bases separated the two germline ends. The CDR3 region is CASSRVWSSYNEQFF. CDR3 in DNA: TGTGCCAGTAGTAGGGTCTGGAGCTCCTACAATGAGCAGTTCTTC.

J is TRBJ2-1 and V is TRBV27; D perhaps matches TRBD2 (6 bases). V was trimmed by 5 bases and J by 3 bases, leaving 14 bases between them. The CDR3 totals 15 residues. Germline-derived CDR1 and CDR2 are MNHEY and SMNVEV (reference sequence). CDR3 sequence: CASSRPGLGYNEQFF. The DNA for the CDR3 is TGTGCCAGCAGTAGGCCGGGACTTGGCTACAATGAGCAGTTCTTC.

This clone was counted a single time. The chain uses TRBV9 and TRBJ2-5, with D perhaps TRBD1 (5 bases). V was pared by 0 bases and J by 4 bases, with 7 bases between. The V gene's germline CDR1 is SGDLS and CDR2 YYNGEE. The CDR3 consists of 13 residues. Here the CDR3 DNA reads TGTGCCAGCAGCGTAGGAAGGGGAGAGACCCAGTACTTC. Translated, it gives CASSVGRGETQYF.

The chain joins TRBV27 to TRBJ2-1; D is possibly TRBD2 (5 bases). This CDR3 region has 15 residues. Trimming left V 4 bases short and J 0 bases short, with 10 bases between. In germline, CDR1 is MNHEY, CDR2 SMNVEV (reference sequence). The chain's CDR3 is CASSSPRGSYNEQFF. The CDR3 DNA reads TGTGCCAGCAGTTCCCCTCGGGGCTCCTACAATGAGCAGTTCTTC.

The chain employs TRBV10-1 and TRBJ2-1; 7 bases are a match to TRBD1. CDR3 length equals 17 residues. Germline CDR1 WNHNN, CDR2 SYGVQD (reference sequence). V lost 9 bases and J lost 0; bases outside the gene matches: 14. The CDR3 spells CARPLTGLPSSYNEQFF. The CDR3 DNA is TGCGCCAGACCTCTGACAGGGCTACCAAGCTCCTACAATGAGCAGTTCTTC.

A single count supports this clone. The chain links TRBV9 to TRBJ1-1; D gene ambiguous. Between the trimmed V and J ends, which lost 1 base and 5 bases, there was a span of 15 bases. The CDR3 contains 15 residues. Germline CDR1 and CDR2: SGDLS and YYNGEE. The CDR3 region is CASSVMSGSGTEAFF. In DNA form, the CDR3 reads TGTGCCAGCAGCGTAATGTCCGGGTCGGGGACTGAAGCTTTCTTT.

This clone came up once. The chain recombines TRBV6-2 or TRBV6-3 with TRBJ1-4; the match to TRBD1 covers 9 bases. V lost 6 bases, J lost 7 bases, and 6 bases stayed unmatched. CDR1 is MNHEY, CDR2 SVGEGT, per germline. The CDR3 is made up of 14 amino acids. The CDR3 nucleotides read TGTGCCAGCAGCCCGTGGACAGGGGCTGAAAAACTGTTTTTT. As protein: CASSPWTGAEKLFF.

The V gene is TRBV12-5, the J gene TRBJ2-7; D not resolved. The CDR3 is made up of 12 amino acids. Trimming stripped 1 base from V and 4 bases from J, with 5 bases between. In germline, CDR1 is LGHNT, CDR2 FRNRAP. The CDR3 spells CASGLGGYEQYF. The CDR3 DNA sequence: TGTGCTAGTGGTTTGGGCGGATACGAGCAGTACTTC.

The V call is TRBV6-1, the J call TRBJ1-2; D is unresolved. V was trimmed by 2 bases and J by 3 bases, leaving 13 bases between them. Germline values: CDR1 MNHNS, CDR2 SASEGT. CDR3 size: 15 residues. In DNA, the CDR3 is TGTGCCAGCAGTGAAATATTTCCCGGGGACTATGGCTACACCTTC. Protein: CASSEIFPGDYGYTF.

The rearrangement joins TRBV11-3 to TRBJ2-1; the match to TRBD2 covers 8 bases. Germline V gene sequence: CDR1 SGHNT, CDR2 YENEEA. The CDR3 runs to 16 residues. The trim removed 4 bases at V and 6 bases at J, leaving 11 bases unmatched. CDR3 bases: TGTGCCAGCAGCTCGAGCGGGTTAGCGGGAAGCAATGAGCAGTTCTTC. Translation: CASSSSGLAGSNEQFF.

V usage is TRBV5-1 and J usage is TRBJ2-7; D perhaps matches TRBD1 (6 bases). The germline V and J ends were trimmed by 4 bases and 0 bases, with 14 bases remaining between them. This CDR3 is built from 15 residues. Germline CDR1 SGHRS, CDR2 YFSETQ. CDR3 protein: CASSPYRAHSYEQYF. In DNA, the CDR3 is TGCGCCAGCAGCCCCTACAGGGCACACTCCTACGAGCAGTACTTC.

The genes are TRBV19 and TRBJ1-2; D call uncertain. The CDR3 is 14 residues long. Germline-derived CDR1 and CDR2 are LNHDA and SQIVND (reference sequence). Trimming shortened V by 3 bases and J by 0 bases, and 8 bases separated the two germline ends. CDR3 coding DNA: TGTGCCAGTAGTATCAACGCAGCTAACTATGGCTACACCTTC. Residues: CASSINAANYGYTF.